These T cell receptor beta chains were read from a single sample in a study of T cell responses to AZD1222 COVID-19 vaccine. The data were produced by immunoSEQ multiplex PCR, yet TCRdb's version contains in-frame clones alone and is incomplete. The repertoire holds over 95,000 clones, more than 75% seen once, with roughly an eighth in the top ten. The sample consisted of peripheral blood, taken on day 0 of AZD1222 vaccination. The receptor set was obtained from an adult in good health. The CDR3 runs from the conserved cysteine through the conserved F or W. D genes are given only for firm matches. Only part of the rows carry a size: once, few, many, or a class if the clone is expanded.

j_call: TRBJ2-2
v_call: TRBV27
d_call: TRBD2
clone_size: once
cdr3_aa: CASSSRLAANTGELFF
cdr3_nt: TGTGCCAGCAGTTCCCGACTAGCGGCGAACACCGGGGAGCTGTTTTTT

j_call: TRBJ2-2
v_call: TRBV7-6
d_call: NA
clone_size: NA
cdr3_aa: CASSSGTSGGELFF
cdr3_nt: TGTGCCAGCAGCTCCGGGACCTCCGGCGGGGAGCTGTTTTTT

j_call: TRBJ1-4
v_call: TRBV28
d_call: NA
clone_size: NA
cdr3_aa: CASRSSTLPWVATNEKLFF
cdr3_nt: TGTGCCAGCCGGTCCAGCACCCTCCCATGGGTCGCAACTAATGAAAAACTGTTTTTT

j_call: TRBJ2-7
v_call: TRBV9
d_call: NA
clone_size: NA
cdr3_aa: CASSENSGPYEQYF
cdr3_nt: TGTGCCAGCAGCGAAAATAGCGGACCCTACGAGCAGTACTTC

j_call: TRBJ2-7
v_call: TRBV6-5
d_call: NA
clone_size: NA
cdr3_aa: CASSPPGTYEQYF
cdr3_nt: TGTGCCAGCAGCCCCCCCGGCACCTACGAGCAGTACTTC

j_call: TRBJ2-1
v_call: TRBV3-1/TRBV3-2
d_call: NA
clone_size: once
cdr3_aa: CASSSAGEYNEQFF
cdr3_nt: TGTGCCAGCAGCTCCGCCGGGGAATACAATGAGCAGTTCTTC

j_call: TRBJ1-6
v_call: TRBV7-2
d_call: NA
clone_size: once
cdr3_aa: CASSENGSPLHF
cdr3_nt: TGTGCCAGCAGCGAAAACGGTTCACCCCTCCACTTT

j_call: TRBJ1-3
v_call: TRBV2
d_call: TRBD1
clone_size: NA
cdr3_aa: CASSGLWTGALSGNTIYF
cdr3_nt: TGTGCCAGCAGCGGGTTGTGGACAGGCGCACTCTCTGGAAACACCATATATTTT

j_call: TRBJ1-1
v_call: TRBV4-3
d_call: NA
clone_size: NA
cdr3_aa: CASSQLGDTEAFF
cdr3_nt: TGCGCCAGCAGCCAACTAGGGGACACTGAAGCTTTCTTT

j_call: TRBJ1-2
v_call: TRBV6-2/TRBV6-3
d_call: TRBD1
clone_size: NA
cdr3_aa: CASSYAPGQGALGYGYTF
cdr3_nt: TGTGCCAGCAGTTACGCCCCGGGACAGGGGGCGCTTGGGTATGGCTACACCTTC

j_call: TRBJ2-3
v_call: TRBV7-2
d_call: NA
clone_size: NA
cdr3_aa: CASSFWGSTDTQYF
cdr3_nt: TGTGCCAGCAGCTTTTGGGGAAGCACAGATACGCAGTATTTT

j_call: TRBJ2-1
v_call: TRBV5-1
d_call: NA
clone_size: NA
cdr3_aa: CASSFGSSGNNEQFF
cdr3_nt: TGCGCCAGCAGCTTCGGGTCTAGTGGTAACAATGAGCAGTTCTTC

j_call: TRBJ2-7
v_call: TRBV28
d_call: NA
clone_size: NA
cdr3_aa: CASSLSGRSYEQYF
cdr3_nt: TGTGCCAGCAGTTTATCAGGGCGGTCCTACGAGCAGTACTTC

j_call: TRBJ2-5
v_call: TRBV23-1
d_call: TRBD2
clone_size: few
cdr3_aa: CASSQSELRLQREGGTGEETQYF
cdr3_nt: TGCGCCAGCAGTCAATCCGAACTCCGACTCCAGCGGGAGGGAGGGACTGGGGAAGAGACCCAGTACTTC

j_call: TRBJ1-5
v_call: TRBV19
d_call: NA
clone_size: NA
cdr3_aa: CASGINSNQPQHF
cdr3_nt: TGTGCCAGTGGGATTAATAGCAATCAGCCCCAGCATTTT

j_call: TRBJ2-1
v_call: TRBV7-3
d_call: TRBD2
clone_size: NA
cdr3_aa: CASSPRGAGGPYEQFF
cdr3_nt: TGTGCCAGCAGCCCCCGGGGAGCGGGAGGGCCATATGAGCAGTTCTTC